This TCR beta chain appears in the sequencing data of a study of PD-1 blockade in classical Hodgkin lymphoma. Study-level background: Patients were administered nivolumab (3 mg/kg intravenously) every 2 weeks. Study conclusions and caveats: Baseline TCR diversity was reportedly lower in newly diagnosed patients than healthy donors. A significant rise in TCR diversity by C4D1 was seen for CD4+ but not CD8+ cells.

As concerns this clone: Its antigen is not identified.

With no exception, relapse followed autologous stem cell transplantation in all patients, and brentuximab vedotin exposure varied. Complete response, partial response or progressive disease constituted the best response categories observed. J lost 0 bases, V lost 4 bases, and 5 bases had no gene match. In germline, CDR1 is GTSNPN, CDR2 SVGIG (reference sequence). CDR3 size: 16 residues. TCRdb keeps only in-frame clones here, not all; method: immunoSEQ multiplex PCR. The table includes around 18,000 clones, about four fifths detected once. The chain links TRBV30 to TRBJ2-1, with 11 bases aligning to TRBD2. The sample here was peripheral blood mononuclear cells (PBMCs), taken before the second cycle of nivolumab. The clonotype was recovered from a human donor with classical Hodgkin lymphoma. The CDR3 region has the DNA TGTGCCTGGACACAGACTAGCGGGATCTCCTACAATGAGCAGTTCTTC. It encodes CAWTQTSGISYNEQFF.